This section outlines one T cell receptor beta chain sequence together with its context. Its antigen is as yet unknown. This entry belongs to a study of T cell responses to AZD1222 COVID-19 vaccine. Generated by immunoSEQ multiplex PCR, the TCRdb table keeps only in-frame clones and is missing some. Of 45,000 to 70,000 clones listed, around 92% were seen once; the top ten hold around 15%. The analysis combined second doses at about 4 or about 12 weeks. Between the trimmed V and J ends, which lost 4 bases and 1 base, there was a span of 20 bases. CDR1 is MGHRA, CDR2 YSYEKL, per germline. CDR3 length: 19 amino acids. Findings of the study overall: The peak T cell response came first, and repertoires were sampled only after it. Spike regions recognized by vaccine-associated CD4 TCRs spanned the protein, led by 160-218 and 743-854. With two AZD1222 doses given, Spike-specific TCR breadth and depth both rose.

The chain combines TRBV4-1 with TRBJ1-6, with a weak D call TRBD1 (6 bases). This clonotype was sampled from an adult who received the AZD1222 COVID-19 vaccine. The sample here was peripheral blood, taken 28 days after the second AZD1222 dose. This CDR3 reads CASSPETKRGLSYNSPLHF. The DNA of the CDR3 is TGCGCCAGCAGCCCAGAGACGAAGCGGGGGCTTTCCTATAATTCACCCCTCCACTTT.